Here is one T cell receptor beta chain with its context. As originally analysed: Estimation of nucleated cell counts relied on the amplification of reference gene primers. Here immunoSEQ multiplex PCR was the method, and the copy in TCRdb shows in-frame clones only, minus some. V, J and clone size are those of that table, while D and trimming were read from the DNA. This sample has around 270,000 clones, with roughly 90% found just once. The V gene's germline CDR1 is LGHDT and CDR2 YNNKEL (reference sequence). Trimming took 3 bases from V and 2 from J, leaving 10 bases between them. This CDR3 region has 15 residues. The sample comes from a study of blood T cell repertoires in COVID-19. Study as a whole: Donors in the United States, Italy and Spain gave samples during acute or convalescent COVID-19. In each case, the material was cDNA or gDNA derived from T cells, B-cell-depleted T cells, or PBMCs.

The source material was peripheral blood. The chain combines TRBV3-1 (or the pseudogene TRBV3-2) with TRBJ1-4, with D unclear. The TCR originated in a man aged 30-40 years with acute or convalescent COVID-19. The CDR3 loop is CASSQHTSTNEKLFF. CDR3 in DNA: TGTGCCAGCAGCCAGCACACATCTACTAATGAAAAACTGTTTTTT.